A selection of T cell receptor beta chains follows, all from one sample in a study of blood T cell repertoires in COVID-19. Measured with immunoSEQ multiplex PCR; TCRdb has only the in-frame clones, and not every one. The sample includes hundreds of thousands of clones, approximately 91% of them seen just once. The sequenced sample consisted of PBMCs or T cells enriched from blood (not recorded which). The receptor source for this set is a woman aged 60-75 years who had recovered from COVID-19. Each CDR3 is given with its conserved first and last residue. A D gene is named only where the DNA matches it firmly. Size is stated for part of the rows, as once, few or many counts, or as a class when the clone is expanded.

CDR3aa	CDR3nt	v_gene	j_gene	d_gene	abundance
CASRQTGALSGTQYF	TGCGCCAGCAGACAGACAGGGGCGCTCTCGGGTACGCAGTATTTT	TRBV5-1	TRBJ2-3	TRBD1	NA
CASKLSPSNQPQHF	TGTGCCAGCAAACTATCTCCTAGCAATCAGCCCCAGCATTTT	TRBV2	TRBJ1-5	NA	NA
CASTGTGLSNEQFF	TGTGCCAGCACCGGGACAGGTCTTTCCAATGAGCAGTTCTTC	TRBV2	TRBJ2-1	TRBD1	NA
CASSDPDRGWGQPQHF	TGTGCCAGCAGTGACCCGGACAGGGGTTGGGGTCAGCCCCAGCATTTT	TRBV6-1	TRBJ1-5	TRBD1	NA
CASSVSVNTGELFF	TGTGCCAGCAGTGTGTCTGTGAACACCGGGGAGCTGTTTTTT	TRBV2	TRBJ2-2	NA	NA
CASSIDRGLYQPQHF	TGTGCCAGTAGTATTGACAGGGGGCTTTATCAGCCCCAGCATTTT	TRBV19	TRBJ1-5	TRBD1	once
CSVKSSTDTQYF	TGCAGCGTTAAATCTAGCACAGATACGCAGTATTTT	TRBV29-1	TRBJ2-3	NA	NA
CASRKEGQGQYEQYF	TGTGCCAGCAGAAAGGAGGGACAGGGGCAATACGAGCAGTACTTC	TRBV2	TRBJ2-7	TRBD1	NA
CASSVKLAGAPKDNEQFF	TGTGCCAGCAGCGTGAAACTAGCGGGGGCCCCAAAGGACAATGAGCAGTTCTTC	TRBV9	TRBJ2-1	TRBD2	NA
CASSQVGGEYGYTF	TGCGCCAGCAGCCAAGTAGGGGGCGAATATGGCTACACCTTC	TRBV4-1	TRBJ1-2	TRBD1	NA
CASSTEPGNTIYF	TGTGCCAGCAGTACTGAACCTGGAAACACCATATATTTT	TRBV2	TRBJ1-3	NA	NA
CASSPGGGGSGREQFF	TGTGCCAGTAGCCCAGGCGGGGGCGGGAGTGGACGTGAGCAGTTCTTC	TRBV19	TRBJ2-1	NA	NA
CASSELRGQNTGELFF	TGTGCCAGCAGTGAACTACGGGGACAGAACACCGGGGAGCTGTTTTTT	TRBV6-1	TRBJ2-2	NA	NA
CASRLEYNEQFF	TGTGCCAGCCGACTGGAATACAATGAGCAGTTCTTC	TRBV2	TRBJ2-1	NA	NA
CASTPSTGLCNQPQHF	TGTGCCAGCACCCCGTCGACAGGGCTTTGCAATCAGCCCCAGCATTTT	TRBV11-3	TRBJ1-5	TRBD1	NA
CASSEQGFTEAFF	TGCGCCAGCAGTGAACAGGGGTTCACTGAAGCTTTCTTT	TRBV10-2	TRBJ1-1	TRBD1	NA
CASSLDRVDEQFF	TGTGCCAGCAGCTTGGACAGGGTTGATGAGCAGTTCTTC	TRBV5-5	TRBJ2-1	NA	NA
CASRTGVYGYTF	TGTGCCAGTAGAACAGGAGTCTATGGCTACACCTTC	TRBV11-2	TRBJ1-2	NA	NA
CASHPGGTDTQYF	TGTGCCAGCCACCCGGGGGGCACAGATACGCAGTATTTT	TRBV6-5	TRBJ2-3	NA	NA
CASSQAGAPQHF	TGTGCCAGCAGCCAAGCAGGCGCTCCCCAGCATTTT	TRBV3-1/TRBV3-2	TRBJ1-5	NA	NA
CASRGGANYGYTF	TGTGCCAGCCGGGGGGGAGCCAACTATGGCTACACCTTC	TRBV6-6	TRBJ1-2	NA	NA
CASSLAFGGTLGSYTF	TGTGCCAGCAGTTTGGCTTTCGGGGGAACCTTGGGAAGCTACACCTTC	TRBV6-5	TRBJ1-2	NA	NA
CASSPTRDTQYF	TGTGCCAGCTCACCCACCCGGGATACGCAGTATTTT	TRBV18	TRBJ2-3	NA	NA